The clone carrying this TCR beta chain was seen a few times. The antigen is not known. Researchers tagged individual cDNA molecules with unique molecular identifiers. TCRdb redid the calling of the 5' RACE reads with MiXCR, one entry per CDR3 protein. The sample yields about 100,000 distinct CDR3 sequences, 11% seen once. V was clipped by 0 bases and J by 3 bases; unmatched bases: 3. The V gene's germline CDR1 is SGDLS and CDR2 YYNGEE. CDR3 length: 14 amino acids. This entry comes from a study of early T cells in non-severe SARS-CoV-2 infection. On the study more broadly: The input, bulk RNA from unsorted whole blood, was sequenced, and chains were unpaired. Study-wide points: VDJdb matching favored anti-spike CD8 responses, missing private and CD4 specificities.

The chain carries TRBV9 and TRBJ2-7; 7 positions match TRBD2. Sequenced input: whole blood. The TCR sequence derives from an adult who was a healthcare worker with PCR-confirmed SARS-CoV-2 infection or an uninfected control (not recorded which). The CDR3 is CASSVDERGYEQYF. The CDR3 DNA follows: TGTGCCAGCAGCGTAGACGAGCGGGGCTACGAGCAGTACTTC.